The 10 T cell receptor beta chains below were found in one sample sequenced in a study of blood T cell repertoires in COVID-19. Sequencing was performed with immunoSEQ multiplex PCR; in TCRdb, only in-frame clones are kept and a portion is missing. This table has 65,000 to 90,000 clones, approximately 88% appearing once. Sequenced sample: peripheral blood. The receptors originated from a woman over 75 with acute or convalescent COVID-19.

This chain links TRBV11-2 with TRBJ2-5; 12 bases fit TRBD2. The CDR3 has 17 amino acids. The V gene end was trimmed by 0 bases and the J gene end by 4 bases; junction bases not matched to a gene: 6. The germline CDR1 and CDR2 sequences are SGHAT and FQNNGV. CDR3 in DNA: TGTGCCAGCAGCTTAGATAGGGAACTAGCGGGAGGAGAGACCCAGTACTTC. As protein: CASSLDRELAGGETQYF.

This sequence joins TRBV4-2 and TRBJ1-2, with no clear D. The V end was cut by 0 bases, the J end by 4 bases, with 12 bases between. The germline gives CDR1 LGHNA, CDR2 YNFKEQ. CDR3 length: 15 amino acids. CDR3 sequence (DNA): TGTGCCAGCAGCCAAGAACGGGAACAGCTCTATGGCTACACCTTC. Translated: CASSQEREQLYGYTF.

As DNA, the CDR3 is TGTGCCAGCAGCTTACTACGTGGGACAACTGGAAACACCATATATTTT. Amino acids: CASSLLRGTTGNTIYF. The chain recombines TRBV7-2 with TRBJ1-3; tentative D call: TRBD1 (6 bases). From germline, CDR1 is SGHTA and CDR2 FQGNSA. Trimming removed 2 bases at V and 2 bases at J, with 13 bases between. This CDR3 is 16 amino acids long.

The CDR3 loop reads CASGQSANTEAFF. CDR3 nucleotides: TGTGCCAGTGGACAGTCAGCGAACACTGAAGCTTTCTTT. The chain links TRBV6-5 to TRBJ1-1; weak D call: TRBD1 (6 bases). This CDR3 spans 13 amino acids. Germline-derived CDR1 and CDR2 are MNHEY and SVGAGI. Trimming shortened V by 9 bases and J by 1 base, and 12 bases separated the two germline ends.

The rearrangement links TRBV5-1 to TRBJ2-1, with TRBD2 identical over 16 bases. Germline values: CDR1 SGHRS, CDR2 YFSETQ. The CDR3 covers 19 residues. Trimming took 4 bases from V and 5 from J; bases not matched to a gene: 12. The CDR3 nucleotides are TGCGCCAGCAGCAGTCCGGGACTAGCGGGAGGGGGCCGAAACAATGAGCAGTTCTTC. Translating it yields CASSSPGLAGGGRNNEQFF.

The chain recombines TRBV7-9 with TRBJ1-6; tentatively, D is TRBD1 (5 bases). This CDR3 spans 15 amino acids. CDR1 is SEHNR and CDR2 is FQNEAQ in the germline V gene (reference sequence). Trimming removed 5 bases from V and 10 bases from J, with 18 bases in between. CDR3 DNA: TGTGCCAGCAGCGATGACAGCGCGGGACGCTCACCCCTCCACTTT. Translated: CASSDDSAGRSPLHF.

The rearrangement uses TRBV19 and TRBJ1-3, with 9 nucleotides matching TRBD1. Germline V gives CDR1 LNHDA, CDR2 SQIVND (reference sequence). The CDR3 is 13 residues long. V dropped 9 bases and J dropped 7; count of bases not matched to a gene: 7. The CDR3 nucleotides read TGTGCCAGCCGGGACAGGGCTACCAACACCATATATTTT. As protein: CASRDRATNTIYF.

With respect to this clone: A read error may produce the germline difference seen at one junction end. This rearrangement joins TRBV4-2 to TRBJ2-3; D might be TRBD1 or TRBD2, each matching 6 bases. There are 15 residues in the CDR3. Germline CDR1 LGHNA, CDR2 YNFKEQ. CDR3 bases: TGTGCCAGCAACCAAGGGGGGCAGGCTACAGATACGCAGTATTTT. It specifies CASNQGGQATDTQYF.

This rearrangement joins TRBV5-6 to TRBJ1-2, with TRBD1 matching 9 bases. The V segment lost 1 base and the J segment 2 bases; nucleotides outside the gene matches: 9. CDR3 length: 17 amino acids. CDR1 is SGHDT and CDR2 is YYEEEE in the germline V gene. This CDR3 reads CASSLFLRTGENYGYTF. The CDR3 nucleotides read TGTGCCAGCAGCTTGTTCCTCCGGACAGGGGAAAACTATGGCTACACCTTC.

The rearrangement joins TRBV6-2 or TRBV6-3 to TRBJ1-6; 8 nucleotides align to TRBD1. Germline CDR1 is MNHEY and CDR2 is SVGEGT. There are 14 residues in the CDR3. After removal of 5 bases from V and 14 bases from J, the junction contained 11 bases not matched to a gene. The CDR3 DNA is TGTGCCAGCAGTCAAGACCGGACAGGGAGATCCCTCCACTTT. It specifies CASSQDRTGRSLHF.